The clone carrying this T cell receptor (beta chain) was counted only a few times. The antigen remains unidentified. Using constant-segment primers, 5'RACE produced TCR alpha and TCR beta cDNA libraries carrying sample barcodes and UMIs. MiXCR, applied by TCRdb to the 5' RACE reads, yields one record per CDR3 protein. Seen here are 410,000 or so distinct CDR3 sequences, 20% to 25% observed once, and the top ten hold about 12%. The data stem from a study of T-cell memory formation after mild COVID-19. Findings and caveats of the study: Researchers found some responding clones in pre-infection memory, a sign that cross-reactive memory joined.

In germline, CDR1 is SGHDT, CDR2 YYEEEE. CDR3 length equals 14 residues. The V and J ends lost 2 bases and 7 bases respectively, with 15 bases between them. Specimen: PBMCs or a T cell subset sorted from them (not recorded which). The source is an adult woman who had mild COVID-19 (a few samples of this study predate the infection). Cell type and time point are not known. The chain recombines TRBV5-6 with TRBJ2-5; possibly TRBD2 for D (7 bases). The CDR3 is CASSFRGGHRTQYF. CDR3 nucleotides: TGTGCCAGCAGCTTTAGGGGGGGCCACAGGACCCAGTACTTC. Full variable domain (outside the CDR3, taken from reference TRBV5-6 and TRBJ2-5): DAGVTQSPTHLIKTRGQQVTLRCSPKSGHDTVSWYQQALGQGPQFIFQYYEEEERQRGNFPDRFSGHQFPNYSSELNVNALLLGDSALYLCASSFRGGHRTQYFGPGTRLLVL.